Presented here are 25 T cell receptor beta chains from one specimen sequenced in a study of blood T cell repertoires in COVID-19. TCRdb's table, derived via immunoSEQ multiplex PCR, lists solely in-frame clones and lacks some. The table shows 45,000 to 55,000 clones, with around 90% occurring only once. Sequenced sample: peripheral blood. The receptors originated from a human donor in a cohort sampled during active COVID-19.

DNA of the CDR3: TGTGCCAGCAGCCCCCGGACTAGCGGGAGCTACGAGCAGTACTTC. As protein: CASSPRTSGSYEQYF. The chain carries TRBV7-9 and TRBJ2-7; 13 bases match TRBD2. V trimming: 5 bases; J trimming: 3 bases; junction bases outside the gene matches: 4. This CDR3 is built from 15 residues. The germline V gene has CDR1 SEHNR and CDR2 FQNEAQ (reference sequence).

The count of this clone is one. This rearrangement joins TRBV6-5 to TRBJ2-3; 11 bases are shared with TRBD2. CDR1 is MNHEY, CDR2 SVGAGI, per germline. The CDR3 is 15 residues long. J gave up 1 base and V 6 bases, and 3 bases lay outside the gene matches. DNA of the CDR3: TGTGCCAGCAGCGCACTAGCGGGGGGCACAGATACGCAGTATTTT. Its translation is CASSALAGGTDTQYF.

The V and J genes are TRBV5-1 and TRBJ2-7; 10 bases map to TRBD2. Germline V gene lookup returns CDR1 SGHRS and CDR2 YFSETQ. The V segment lost 3 bases and the J segment 4 bases; nucleotides outside the gene matches: 7. The CDR3 covers 15 residues. The CDR3 DNA reads as TGCGCCAGCAGCTCCGAGACTAGCGGGTATTACGAGCAGTACTTC. Protein: CASSSETSGYYEQYF.

This sequence joins TRBV12-3 or TRBV12-4 and TRBJ1-2; TRBD1 aligns across 8 bases. The CDR3 sequence is 12 residues long. V dropped 5 bases and J dropped 4; count of bases not matched to a gene: 0. The CDR3 region is CASSTGGYGYTF. The CDR3 nucleotides read TGTGCCAGCAGTACAGGGGGCTATGGCTACACCTTC.

The J gene is TRBJ2-2, the V gene TRBV7-2, with D possibly matching TRBD1 (6 bases). There are 15 residues in the CDR3. Germline CDR1 reads SGHTA; CDR2 reads FQGNSA. V lost 3 bases to trimming and J lost 6 bases, with 14 bases between them. In DNA form, the CDR3 reads TGTGCCAGCAGCTTGGACAACAGGGCCGCCGGGGAGCTGTTTTTT. Translating it yields CASSLDNRAAGELFF.

The chain combines TRBV7-2 with TRBJ1-2; TRBD1 is a possible D gene (5 bases). The V and J ends lost 1 base and 6 bases respectively, with 18 bases between them. This CDR3 spans 16 amino acids. Germline CDR1 is SGHTA and CDR2 is FQGNSA. CDR3 coding DNA: TGTGCCAGCAGCTTAGAGGGGAGCGGGCGGAGCGATGGCTACACCTTC. This gives the protein CASSLEGSGRSDGYTF.

This clone was detected once. The chain links TRBV4-2 to TRBJ2-3, with a weak D call TRBD1 (6 bases). Trimming removed 4 bases at V and 2 bases at J, with 31 bases between. Germline V gene lookup returns CDR1 LGHNA and CDR2 YNFKEQ. The CDR3 runs to 21 residues. As DNA, the CDR3 is TGTGCCAGCAGCCCGCCCCCTTACCTTAAACTCAGGGGCCTACCCACAGATACGCAGTATTTT. Translation gives CASSPPPYLKLRGLPTDTQYF.

The chain carries TRBV5-4 and TRBJ2-7, with TRBD2 matching over 7 bases. The length of the CDR3 is 14 residues. Germline trimming cut 1 base from V and 3 bases from J; bases unmatched to any gene: 4. Per germline, CDR1 SGHNT and CDR2 YYREEE (reference sequence). The CDR3 nucleotides read TGTGCCAGCAGCTTGAACGGGAGGCGCTACGAGCAGTACTTC. Its protein is CASSLNGRRYEQYF.

This rearrangement joins TRBV18 to TRBJ2-7, with D uncertain. This CDR3 is built from 12 residues. Trimming shortened V by 2 bases and J by 5 bases, and 7 bases separated the two germline ends. Germline values: CDR1 KGHSH, CDR2 LQKENI. The CDR3 is CASSPSVHEQYF. The CDR3 nucleotides are TGTGCCAGCTCACCAAGCGTCCACGAGCAGTACTTC. The full variable domain, its missing parts supplied by reference TRBV18 and TRBJ2-7, is NAGVMQNPRHLVRRRGQEARLRCSPMKGHSHVYWYRQLPEEGLKFMVYLQKENIIDESGMPKERFSAEFPKEGPSILRIQQVVRGDSAAYFCASSPSVHEQYFGPGTRLTVT.

The V and J genes are TRBV19 and TRBJ2-5; 11 nucleotides align to TRBD2. The CDR3 loop spans 17 amino acids. Germline V gives CDR1 LNHDA, CDR2 SQIVND (reference sequence). V gave up 1 base and J gave up 1 base; unmatched junction bases: 5. The CDR3, as DNA: TGTGCCAGTAGTATAGGGCGGCTAGCGGGGGGCCAAGAGACCCAGTACTTC. Protein sequence: CASSIGRLAGGQETQYF.

V is TRBV10-1 and J is TRBJ2-7, with 8 bases matching TRBD2. Germline V lookup: CDR1 WNHNN, CDR2 SYGVQD (reference sequence). Trimming cost V 4 bases and J 6 bases; bases outside gene matches: 5. The CDR3 runs to 13 residues. As DNA, the CDR3 is TGCGCCAGCAGTGCCAGCGGGAGCCCCGAGCAGTACTTC. This codes for CASSASGSPEQYF.

This clone has just one count. The rearrangement links TRBV11-2 to TRBJ2-7; D remains ambiguous. Trimming removed 1 base at V and 2 bases at J, with 9 bases between. The length of the CDR3 is 14 residues. Germline V gene data show CDR1 as SGHAT and CDR2 as FQNNGV. The CDR3 loop reads CASSLAQSTYEQYF. The CDR3 DNA sequence: TGTGCCAGCAGCTTAGCACAGTCCACCTACGAGCAGTACTTC.

This clone turned up a few times. The rearrangement joins TRBV7-2 to TRBJ1-1, with D tentatively TRBD1 (6 bases). CDR3 length: 13 residues. The ends were cut back, 6 bases at V and 4 bases at J, with 12 bases in the middle. The germline V gene encodes CDR1 SGHTA and CDR2 FQGNSA. CDR3 DNA: TGTGCCAGCAGTTCACAGGGAAGCACTGAAGCTTTCTTT. This gives the protein CASSSQGSTEAFF.

This CDR3 is CASSPDRQIRTEAFF. In DNA form, the CDR3 reads TGTGCCAGCAGCCCGGACCGACAGATTAGGACTGAAGCTTTCTTT. This chain links TRBV5-4 with TRBJ1-1; the D gene is possibly TRBD1 (5 bases). The V end lost 4 bases, the J end lost 5 bases, and 18 bases lay between the germline ends. The germline CDR1 and CDR2 sequences are SGHNT and YYREEE (reference sequence). The length of the CDR3 is 15 residues. The entire variable domain, with the rest obtained from reference TRBV5-4 and TRBJ1-1, is as follows: ETGVTQSPTHLIKTRGQQVTLRCSSQSGHNTVSWYQQALGQGPQFIFQYYREEENGRGNFPPRFSGLQFPNYSSELNVNALELDDSALYLCASSPDRQIRTEAFFGQGTRLTVV.

This clone showed up just once. This rearrangement joins TRBV6-5 to TRBJ1-5, with D unresolved. The length of the CDR3 is 13 residues. Per germline, CDR1 MNHEY and CDR2 SVGAGI. V was pared by 5 bases and J by 6 bases, with 11 bases between. The CDR3 reads CASSRSLAQPQHF. The CDR3 coding sequence is TGTGCCAGCAGTAGGAGTCTGGCTCAGCCCCAGCATTTT.

The chain employs TRBV4-1 and TRBJ2-3; TRBD2 agrees at 16 bases. Germline CDR1 and CDR2: MGHRA and YSYEKL. This CDR3 contains 20 residues. The V and J ends lost 3 bases and 0 bases, in that order; junction bases with no gene match: 9. CDR3 nucleotide sequence: TGCGCCAGCAGCCATCCAAGGGCGGGACTAGCGGGGGGGAGCACAGATACGCAGTATTTT. This codes for CASSHPRAGLAGGSTDTQYF.

Concerning this clone: The same CDR3 also results from other DNA sequences found in this sample. The chain has TRBV4-1 and TRBJ2-2, with D possibly being TRBD1 (5 bases). CDR1 is MGHRA, CDR2 YSYEKL, per germline. The CDR3 covers 15 residues. Trimming shortened V by 1 base and J by 1 base, and 7 bases separated the two germline ends. The CDR3 DNA reads as TGCGCCAGCAGCCAAGGGGGCCTGAACACCGGGGAGCTGTTTTTT. It yields the protein CASSQGGLNTGELFF.

The CDR3, as DNA: TGTGCCAGCAGTCGCAGAGGAGATACGCAGTATTTT. Translation gives CASSRRGDTQYF. The gene calls are TRBV12-3 or TRBV12-4 and TRBJ2-3, with D unclear. CDR3 length equals 12 residues. Deletions cut 5 bases from V and 5 bases from J, with 8 bases between.

The chain couples TRBV4-3 to TRBJ2-7; D unresolved. The CDR3 spans 13 residues. Between the trimmed V and J ends, which lost 3 bases and 1 base, there was a span of 7 bases. Germline lookup yields CDR1 LGHNA and CDR2 YSLEER. Here the CDR3 DNA reads TGCGCCAGCAGCCAGGCGGTTTCCTACGAGCAGTACTTC. Its protein is CASSQAVSYEQYF.

The chain joins TRBV7-9 to TRBJ2-5; D is perhaps TRBD2 (5 bases). The CDR3 is 13 residues long. The ends were cut back, 2 bases at V and 5 bases at J, with 9 bases in the middle. From germline, CDR1 is SEHNR and CDR2 FQNEAQ (reference sequence). The CDR3 region is CASSLRGIETQYF. The CDR3 DNA follows: TGTGCCAGCAGCTTACGGGGTATCGAGACCCAGTACTTC.

The chain couples TRBV19 to TRBJ2-7; the D is unclear. The CDR3 runs to 14 residues. Germline assignment: CDR1 LNHDA and CDR2 SQIVND (reference sequence). The V end lost 0 bases, the J end lost 0 bases, and 6 bases lay between the germline ends. CDR3 DNA sequence: TGTGCCAGTAGTATAGAACACCCCTCCTACGAGCAGTACTTC. It codes for CASSIEHPSYEQYF.

This chain links TRBV28 with TRBJ1-2; D may be TRBD1 (6 bases). CDR3 length equals 15 residues. Germline values: CDR1 MDHEN, CDR2 SYDVKM. V gave up 2 bases and J gave up 4 bases, with 14 bases separating them. The CDR3, as DNA: TGTGCCAGCAGTTTACCTGGACAGATGATCTATGGCTACACCTTC. Amino acid sequence: CASSLPGQMIYGYTF.

The CDR3 bases are TGTGCCAGCAGTTTAGGGACAGGGGGAAGCACAGATACGCAGTATTTT. Translation: CASSLGTGGSTDTQYF. The rearrangement joins TRBV27 to TRBJ2-3; 11 positions match TRBD1. The V gene end was trimmed by 2 bases and the J gene end by 0 bases; junction bases not matched to a gene: 1. This CDR3 is built from 16 residues. Germline CDR1 is MNHEY and CDR2 is SMNVEV (reference sequence).

J is TRBJ1-1 and V is TRBV5-1; a weak D match, TRBD1 (5 bases). V was pared by 2 bases and J by 0 bases, with 8 bases between. CDR3 length: 14 residues. Germline V gene data show CDR1 as SGHRS and CDR2 as YFSETQ. The CDR3 loop is CASSLGAVNTEAFF. As DNA, the CDR3 is TGCGCCAGCAGCTTAGGGGCGGTGAACACTGAAGCTTTCTTT.

CDR3 DNA sequence: TGTGCCAGCAGCTTGCGGACCTTCCGGGACAGGGGTCCAGATACGCAGTATTTT. Protein: CASSLRTFRDRGPDTQYF. This chain connects TRBV5-4 to TRBJ2-3; 10 nucleotides match TRBD1. V was pared by 1 base and J by 4 bases, with 12 bases of the junction left unmatched. CDR3 length: 18 amino acids. Germline loops: CDR1 SGHNT, CDR2 YYREEE (reference sequence).